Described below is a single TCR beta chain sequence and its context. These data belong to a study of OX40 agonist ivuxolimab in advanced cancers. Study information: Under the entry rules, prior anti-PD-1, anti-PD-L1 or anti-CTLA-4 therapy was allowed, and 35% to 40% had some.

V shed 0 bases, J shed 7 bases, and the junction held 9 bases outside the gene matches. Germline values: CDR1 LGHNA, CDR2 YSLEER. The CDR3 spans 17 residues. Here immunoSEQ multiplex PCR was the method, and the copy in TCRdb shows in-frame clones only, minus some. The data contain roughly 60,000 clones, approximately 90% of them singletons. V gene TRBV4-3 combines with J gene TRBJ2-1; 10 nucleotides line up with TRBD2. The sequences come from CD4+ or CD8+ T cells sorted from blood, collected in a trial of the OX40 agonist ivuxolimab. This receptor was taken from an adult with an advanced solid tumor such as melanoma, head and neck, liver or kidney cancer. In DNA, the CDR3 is TGCGCCAGCAGCCAAGATGCTCCTAGCGGGAGTGGTAATGAGCAGTTCTTC. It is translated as CASSQDAPSGSGNEQFF.